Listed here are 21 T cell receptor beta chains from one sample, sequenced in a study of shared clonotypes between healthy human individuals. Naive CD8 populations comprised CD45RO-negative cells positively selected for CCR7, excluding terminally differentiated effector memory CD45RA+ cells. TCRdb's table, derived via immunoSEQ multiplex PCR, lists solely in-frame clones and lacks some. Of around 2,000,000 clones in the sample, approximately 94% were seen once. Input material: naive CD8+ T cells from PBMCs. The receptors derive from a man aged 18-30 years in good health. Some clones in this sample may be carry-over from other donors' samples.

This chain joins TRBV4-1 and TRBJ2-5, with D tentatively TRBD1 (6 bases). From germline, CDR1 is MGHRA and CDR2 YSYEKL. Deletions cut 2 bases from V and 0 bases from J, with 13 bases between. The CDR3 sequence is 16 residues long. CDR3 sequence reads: CASSQPGHSYQETQYF. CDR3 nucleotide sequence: TGCGCCAGCAGCCAACCGGGACACTCGTACCAAGAGACCCAGTACTTC.

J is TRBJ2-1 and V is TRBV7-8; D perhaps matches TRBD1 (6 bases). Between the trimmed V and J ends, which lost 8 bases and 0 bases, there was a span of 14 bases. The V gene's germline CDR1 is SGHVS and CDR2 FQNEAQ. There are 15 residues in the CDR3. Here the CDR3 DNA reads TGTGCCAGCCGTTTGGGGGCCAGCTCCTACAATGAGCAGTTCTTC. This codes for CASRLGASSYNEQFF. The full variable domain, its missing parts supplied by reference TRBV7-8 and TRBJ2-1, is GAGVSQSPRYKVAKRGQDVALRCDPISGHVSLFWYQQALGQGPEFLTYFQNEAQLDKSGLPSDRFFAERPEGSVSTLKIQRTQQEDSAVYLCASRLGASSYNEQFFGPGTRLTVL.

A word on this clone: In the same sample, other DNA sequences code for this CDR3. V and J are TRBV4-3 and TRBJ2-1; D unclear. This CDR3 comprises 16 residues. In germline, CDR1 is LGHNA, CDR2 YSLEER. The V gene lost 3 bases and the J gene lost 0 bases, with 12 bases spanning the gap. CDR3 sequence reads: CASSQAWASSYNEQFF. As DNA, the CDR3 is TGCGCCAGCAGCCAGGCTTGGGCCTCCTCCTACAATGAGCAGTTCTTC.

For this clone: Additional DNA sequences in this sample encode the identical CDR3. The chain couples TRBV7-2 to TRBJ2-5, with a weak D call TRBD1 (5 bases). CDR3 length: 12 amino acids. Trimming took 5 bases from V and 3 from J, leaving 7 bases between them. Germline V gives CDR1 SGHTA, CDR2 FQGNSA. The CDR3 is CASSPREETQYF. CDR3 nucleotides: TGTGCCAGCAGCCCCAGGGAAGAGACCCAGTACTTC. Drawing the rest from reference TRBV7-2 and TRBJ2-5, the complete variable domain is GAGVSQSPSNKVTEKGKDVELRCDPISGHTALYWYRQSLGQGLEFLIYFQGNSAPDKSGLPSDRFSAERTGGSVSTLTIQRTQQEDSAVYLCASSPREETQYFGPGTRLLVL.

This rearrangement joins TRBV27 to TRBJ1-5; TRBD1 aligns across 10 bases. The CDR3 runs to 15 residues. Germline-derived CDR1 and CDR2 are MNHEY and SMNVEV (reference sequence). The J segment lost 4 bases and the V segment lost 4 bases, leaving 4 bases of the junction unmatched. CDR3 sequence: CASSSGQGQNQPQHF. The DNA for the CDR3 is TGTGCCAGCAGTTCGGGACAGGGGCAAAATCAGCCCCAGCATTTT.

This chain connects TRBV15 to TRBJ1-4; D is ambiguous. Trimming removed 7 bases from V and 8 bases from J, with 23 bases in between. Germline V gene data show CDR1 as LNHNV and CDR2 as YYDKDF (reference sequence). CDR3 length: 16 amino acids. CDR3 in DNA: TGTGCCACCATCTCACTGTCAGACGGTAGCGGGGAAAAACTGTTTTTT. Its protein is CATISLSDGSGEKLFF.

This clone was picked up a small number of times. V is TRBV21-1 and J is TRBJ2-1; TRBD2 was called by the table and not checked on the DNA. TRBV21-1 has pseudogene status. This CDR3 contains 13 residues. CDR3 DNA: TGTGCCACAAGGACTAGCGGGAACAATGAGCAGTTCTTC. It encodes CATRTSGNNEQFF.

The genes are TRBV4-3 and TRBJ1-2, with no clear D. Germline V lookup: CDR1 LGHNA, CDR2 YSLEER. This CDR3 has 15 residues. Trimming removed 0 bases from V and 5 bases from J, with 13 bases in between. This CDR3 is CASSQEGRNQYGYTF. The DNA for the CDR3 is TGCGCCAGCAGCCAAGAAGGCCGGAATCAATATGGCTACACCTTC.

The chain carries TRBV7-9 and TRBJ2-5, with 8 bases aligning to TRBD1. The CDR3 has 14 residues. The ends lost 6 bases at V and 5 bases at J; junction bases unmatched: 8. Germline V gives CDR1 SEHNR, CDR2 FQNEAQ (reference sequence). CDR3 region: CASRSGTGLETQYF. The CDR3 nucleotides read TGTGCCAGCAGATCAGGGACAGGATTGGAGACCCAGTACTTC.

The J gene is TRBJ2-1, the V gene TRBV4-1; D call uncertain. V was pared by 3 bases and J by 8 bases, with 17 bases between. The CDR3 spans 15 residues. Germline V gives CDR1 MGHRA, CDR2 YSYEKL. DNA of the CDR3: TGCGCCAGCAGCCATAACCGGGCCCCTTTGGATGAGCAGTTCTTC. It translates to CASSHNRAPLDEQFF.

The CDR3 DNA sequence: TGTGCCAGCAGCCCAGACAGGGCTGGCTACACCTTC. Amino acid sequence: CASSPDRAGYTF. This chain connects TRBV7-9 to TRBJ1-2, with TRBD1 identical over 7 bases. The trim removed 5 bases at V and 7 bases at J, leaving 4 bases unmatched. The CDR3 loop spans 12 amino acids. Germline CDR1 and CDR2: SEHNR and FQNEAQ (reference sequence).

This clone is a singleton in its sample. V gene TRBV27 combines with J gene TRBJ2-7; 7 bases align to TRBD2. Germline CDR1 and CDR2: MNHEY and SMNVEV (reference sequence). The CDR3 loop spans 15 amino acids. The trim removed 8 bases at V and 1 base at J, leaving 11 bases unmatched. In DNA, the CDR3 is TGTGCCAGCCAAGCGGGGCGCGGGGTTTCCTACGAGCAGTACTTC. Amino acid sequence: CASQAGRGVSYEQYF.

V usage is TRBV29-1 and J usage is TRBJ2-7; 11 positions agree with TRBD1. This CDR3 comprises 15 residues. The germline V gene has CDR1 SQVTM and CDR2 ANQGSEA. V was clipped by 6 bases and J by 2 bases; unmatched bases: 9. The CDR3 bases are TGCAGCGTACTCGGAGGGGACAGGGGGACCTACGAGCAGTACTTC. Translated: CSVLGGDRGTYEQYF.

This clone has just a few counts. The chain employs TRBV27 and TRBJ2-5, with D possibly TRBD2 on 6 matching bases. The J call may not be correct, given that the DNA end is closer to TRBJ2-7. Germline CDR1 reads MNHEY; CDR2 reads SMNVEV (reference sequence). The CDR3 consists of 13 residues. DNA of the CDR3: TGTGCCAGCAGTTTTGGGGGGACCTACGAGCAGTACTTC. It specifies CASSFGGTYEQYF.

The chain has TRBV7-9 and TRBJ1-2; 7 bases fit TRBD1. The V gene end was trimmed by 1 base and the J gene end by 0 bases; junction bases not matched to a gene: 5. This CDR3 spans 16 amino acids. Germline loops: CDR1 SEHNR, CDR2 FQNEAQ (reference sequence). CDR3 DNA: TGTGCCAGCAGCTTAGGAGGGGGCATATCTAACTATGGCTACACCTTC. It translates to CASSLGGGISNYGYTF.

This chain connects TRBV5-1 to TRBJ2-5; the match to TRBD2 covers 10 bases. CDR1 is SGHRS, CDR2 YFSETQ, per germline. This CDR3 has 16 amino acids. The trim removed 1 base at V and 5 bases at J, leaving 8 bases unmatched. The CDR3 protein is CASSLPLAGAQETQYF. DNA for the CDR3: TGCGCCAGCAGCTTGCCGCTAGCGGGGGCCCAGGAGACCCAGTACTTC. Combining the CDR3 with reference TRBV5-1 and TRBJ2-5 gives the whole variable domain KAGVTQTPRYLIKTRGQQVTLSCSPISGHRSVSWYQQTPGQGLQFLFEYFSETQRNKGNFPGRFSGRQFSNSRSEMNVSTLELGDSALYLCASSLPLAGAQETQYFGPGTRLLVL.

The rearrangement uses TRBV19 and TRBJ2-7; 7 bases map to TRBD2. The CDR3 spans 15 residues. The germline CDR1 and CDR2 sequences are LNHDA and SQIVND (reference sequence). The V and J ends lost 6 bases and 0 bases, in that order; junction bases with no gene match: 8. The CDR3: CASSLSLADSYEQYF. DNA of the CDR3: TGTGCCAGTAGCTTGTCCCTAGCGGACTCCTACGAGCAGTACTTC.

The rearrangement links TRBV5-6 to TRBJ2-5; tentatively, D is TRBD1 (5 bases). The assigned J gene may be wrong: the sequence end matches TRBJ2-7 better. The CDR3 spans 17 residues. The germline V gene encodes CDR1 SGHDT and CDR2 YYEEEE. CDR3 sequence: CASSLFTWTPLSYEQYF. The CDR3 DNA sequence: TGTGCCAGCAGCTTGTTCACCTGGACACCTCTATCCTACGAGCAGTACTTC.

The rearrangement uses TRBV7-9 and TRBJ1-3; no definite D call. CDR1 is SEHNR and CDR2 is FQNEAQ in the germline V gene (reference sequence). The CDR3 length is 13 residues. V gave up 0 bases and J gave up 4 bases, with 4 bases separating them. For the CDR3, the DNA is TGTGCCAGCAGCTTAGCAGTGGGAAACACCATATATTTT. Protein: CASSLAVGNTIYF.

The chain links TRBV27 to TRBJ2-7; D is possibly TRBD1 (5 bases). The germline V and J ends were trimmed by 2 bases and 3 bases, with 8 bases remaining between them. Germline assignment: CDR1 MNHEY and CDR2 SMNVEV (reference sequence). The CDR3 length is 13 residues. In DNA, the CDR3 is TGTGCCAGCAGTTTAAACAGGCACTACGAGCAGTACTTC. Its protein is CASSLNRHYEQYF.

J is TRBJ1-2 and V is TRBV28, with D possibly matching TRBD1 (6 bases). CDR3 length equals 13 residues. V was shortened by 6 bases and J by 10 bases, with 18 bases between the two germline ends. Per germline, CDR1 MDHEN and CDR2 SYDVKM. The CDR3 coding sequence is TGTGCCAGCAGGCGCCCTCAGAGGGGGGACTACACCTTC. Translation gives CASRRPQRGDYTF.